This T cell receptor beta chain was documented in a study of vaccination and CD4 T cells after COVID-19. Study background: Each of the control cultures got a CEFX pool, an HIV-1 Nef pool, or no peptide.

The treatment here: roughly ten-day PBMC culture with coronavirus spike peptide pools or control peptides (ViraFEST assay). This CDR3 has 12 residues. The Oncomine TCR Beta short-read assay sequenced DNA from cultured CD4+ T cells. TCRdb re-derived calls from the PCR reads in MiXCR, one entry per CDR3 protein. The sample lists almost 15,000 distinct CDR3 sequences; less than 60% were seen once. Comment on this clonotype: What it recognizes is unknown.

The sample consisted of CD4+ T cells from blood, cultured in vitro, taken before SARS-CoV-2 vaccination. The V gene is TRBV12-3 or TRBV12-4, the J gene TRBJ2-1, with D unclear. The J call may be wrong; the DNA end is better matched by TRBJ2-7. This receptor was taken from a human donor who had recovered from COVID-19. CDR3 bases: TGTGCCAGCAGTTTATTCAGCTACGAGCAGTACTTC. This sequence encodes CASSLFSYEQYF.